The text below deals with one TCR beta chain. A Seattle source enrolled patients during active infection and followed them longitudinally. The germline V and J ends were trimmed by 3 bases and 2 bases, with 19 bases remaining between them. This CDR3 is 17 amino acids long. Germline loops: CDR1 SGHTA, CDR2 FQGNSA. This specimen comes from a study of blood T cell repertoires in COVID-19. Study context: The samples span acute and convalescent COVID-19 from the United States, Italy and Spain. The cDNA or gDNA used as material had been derived from T cells, B-cell-depleted T cells, or PBMCs.

Per the study methods: Reference gene primer amplification yielded estimated nucleated cell counts. The protocol was immunoSEQ multiplex PCR, while the TCRdb copy is restricted to in-frame clones and leaves out a portion. The V and J calls and clone size are taken from that table; D and trimming were inferred from the DNA. This sample has under 250,000 clones, with 92% found just once. The V and J genes are TRBV7-2 and TRBJ2-5; D is unresolved. The sequencing sample was made of peripheral blood. The clonotype originates from a man in his fifties or sixties with COVID-19, enrolled during active disease. Here the CDR3 reads CASSLSVVAAGQETQYF. The CDR3 DNA reads as TGTGCCAGCAGCTTGAGTGTTGTGGCGGCTGGGCAAGAGACCCAGTACTTC.